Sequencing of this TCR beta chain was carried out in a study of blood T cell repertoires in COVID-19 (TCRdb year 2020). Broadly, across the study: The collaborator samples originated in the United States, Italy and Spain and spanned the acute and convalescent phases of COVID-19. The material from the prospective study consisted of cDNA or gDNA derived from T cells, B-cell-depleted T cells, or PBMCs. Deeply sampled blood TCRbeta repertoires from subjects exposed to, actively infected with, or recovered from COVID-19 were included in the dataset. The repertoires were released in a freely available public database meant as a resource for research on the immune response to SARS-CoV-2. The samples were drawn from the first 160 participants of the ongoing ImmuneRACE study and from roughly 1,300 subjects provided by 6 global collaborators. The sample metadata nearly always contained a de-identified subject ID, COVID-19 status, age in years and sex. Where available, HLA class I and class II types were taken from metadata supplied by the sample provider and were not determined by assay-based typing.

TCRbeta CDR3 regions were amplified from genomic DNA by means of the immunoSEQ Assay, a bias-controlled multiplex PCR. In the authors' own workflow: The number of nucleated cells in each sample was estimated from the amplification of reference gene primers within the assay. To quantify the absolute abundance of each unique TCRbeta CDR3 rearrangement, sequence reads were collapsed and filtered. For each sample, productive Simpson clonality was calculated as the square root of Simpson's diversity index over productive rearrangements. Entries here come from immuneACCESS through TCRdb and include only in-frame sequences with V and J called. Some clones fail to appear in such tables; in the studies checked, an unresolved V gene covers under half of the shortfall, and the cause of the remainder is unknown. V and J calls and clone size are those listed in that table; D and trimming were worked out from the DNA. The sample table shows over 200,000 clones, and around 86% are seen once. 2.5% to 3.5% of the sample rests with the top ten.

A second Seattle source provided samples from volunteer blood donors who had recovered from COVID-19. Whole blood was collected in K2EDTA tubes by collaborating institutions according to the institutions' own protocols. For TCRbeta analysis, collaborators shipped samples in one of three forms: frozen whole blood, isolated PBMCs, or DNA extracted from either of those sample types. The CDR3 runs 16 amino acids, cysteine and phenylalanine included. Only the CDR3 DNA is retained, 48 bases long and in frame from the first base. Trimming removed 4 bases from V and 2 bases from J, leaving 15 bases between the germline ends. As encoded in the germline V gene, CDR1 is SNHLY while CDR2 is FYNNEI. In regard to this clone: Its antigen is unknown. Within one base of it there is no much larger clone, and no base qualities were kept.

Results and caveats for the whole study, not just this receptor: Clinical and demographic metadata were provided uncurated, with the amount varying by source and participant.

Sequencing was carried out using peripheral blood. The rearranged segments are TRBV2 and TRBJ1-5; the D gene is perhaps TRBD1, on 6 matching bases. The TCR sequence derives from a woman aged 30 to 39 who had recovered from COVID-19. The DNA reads TGTGCCAGCAGTGGATGGGGGCTGGAGGGCAATCAGCCCCAGCATTTT. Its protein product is CASSGWGLEGNQPQHF.